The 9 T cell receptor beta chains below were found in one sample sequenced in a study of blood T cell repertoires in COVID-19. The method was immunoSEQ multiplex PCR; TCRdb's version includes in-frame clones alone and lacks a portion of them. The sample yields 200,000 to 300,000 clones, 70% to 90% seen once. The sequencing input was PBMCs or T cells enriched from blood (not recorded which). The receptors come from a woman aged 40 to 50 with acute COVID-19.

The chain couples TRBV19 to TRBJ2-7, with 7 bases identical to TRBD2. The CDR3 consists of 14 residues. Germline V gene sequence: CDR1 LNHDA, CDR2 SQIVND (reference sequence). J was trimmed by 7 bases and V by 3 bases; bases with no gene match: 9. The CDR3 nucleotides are TGTGCCAGTAGTATGGGACGGATGCGGGGGGAGCAGTACTTC. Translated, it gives CASSMGRMRGEQYF.

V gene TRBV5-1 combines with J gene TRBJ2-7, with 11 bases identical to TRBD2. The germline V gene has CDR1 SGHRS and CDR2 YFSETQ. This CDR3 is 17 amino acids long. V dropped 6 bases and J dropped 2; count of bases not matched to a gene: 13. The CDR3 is CASTSQGPTSGTYEQYF. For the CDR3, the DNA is TGCGCCAGCACTAGTCAGGGCCCGACTAGCGGGACCTACGAGCAGTACTTC.

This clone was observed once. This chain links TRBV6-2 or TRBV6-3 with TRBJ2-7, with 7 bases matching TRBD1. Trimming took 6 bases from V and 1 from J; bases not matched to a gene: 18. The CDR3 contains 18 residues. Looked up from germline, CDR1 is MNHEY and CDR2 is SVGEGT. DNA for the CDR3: TGTGCCAGCAGCCCACCCGCGGGCTCGACAGGGTTTTCCTACGAGCAGTACTTC. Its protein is CASSPPAGSTGFSYEQYF.

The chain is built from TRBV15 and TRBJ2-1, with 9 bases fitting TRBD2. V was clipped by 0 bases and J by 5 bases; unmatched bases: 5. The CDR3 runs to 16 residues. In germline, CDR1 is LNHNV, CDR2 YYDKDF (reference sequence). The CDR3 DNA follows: TGTGCCACCAGCAGAGAGCAACTAGCGGGTAACAATGAGCAGTTCTTC. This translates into CATSREQLAGNNEQFF.

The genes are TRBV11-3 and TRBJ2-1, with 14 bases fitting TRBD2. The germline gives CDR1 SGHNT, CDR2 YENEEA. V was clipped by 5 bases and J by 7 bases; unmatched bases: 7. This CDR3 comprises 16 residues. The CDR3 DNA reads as TGTGCCAGCAGCCCACGCGGGACTAGCGGGAGTAATGAGCAGTTCTTC. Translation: CASSPRGTSGSNEQFF. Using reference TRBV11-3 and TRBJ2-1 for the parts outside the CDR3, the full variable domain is EAGVVQSPRYKIIEKKQPVAFWCNPISGHNTLYWYLQNLGQGPELLIRYENEEAVDDSQLPKDRFSAERLKGVDSTLKIQPAELGDSAVYLCASSPRGTSGSNEQFFGPGTRLTVL.

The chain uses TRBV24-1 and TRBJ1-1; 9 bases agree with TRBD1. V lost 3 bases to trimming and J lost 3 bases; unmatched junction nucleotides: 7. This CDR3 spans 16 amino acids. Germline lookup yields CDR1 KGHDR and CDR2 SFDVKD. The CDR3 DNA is TGTGCCACCAGTGATCCGGGGGGACAGGGTGACACTGAAGCTTTCTTT. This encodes CATSDPGGQGDTEAFF.

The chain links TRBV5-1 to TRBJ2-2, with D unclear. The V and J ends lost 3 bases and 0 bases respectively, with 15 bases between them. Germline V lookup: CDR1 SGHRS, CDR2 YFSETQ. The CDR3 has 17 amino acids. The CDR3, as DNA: TGCGCCAGCAGCTCCAGAGCAGGATATTCGAACACCGGGGAGCTGTTTTTT. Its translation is CASSSRAGYSNTGELFF.

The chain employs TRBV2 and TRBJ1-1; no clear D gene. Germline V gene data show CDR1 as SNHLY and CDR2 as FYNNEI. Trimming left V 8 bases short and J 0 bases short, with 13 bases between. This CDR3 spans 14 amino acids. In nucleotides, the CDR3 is TGTGCCAGCCTTGGGAGCTCCCTGAACACTGAAGCTTTCTTT. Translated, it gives CASLGSSLNTEAFF.

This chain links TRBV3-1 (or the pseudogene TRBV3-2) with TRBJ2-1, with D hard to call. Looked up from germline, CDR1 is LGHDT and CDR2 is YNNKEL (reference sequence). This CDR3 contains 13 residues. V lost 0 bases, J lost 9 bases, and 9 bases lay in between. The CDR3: CASSQDYRVEQFF. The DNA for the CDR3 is TGTGCCAGCAGCCAAGATTATCGTGTTGAGCAGTTCTTC.